The entry below describes one T cell receptor (beta chain). Methods used by the authors: Estimated nucleated cell counts came from reference gene primer amplification. Method: immunoSEQ multiplex PCR; TCRdb's copy keeps in-frame clones and lacks some. The D gene and trimming were derived from the DNA, and the V and J assignments and clone size from that table. The data contain fewer than 45,000 clones, roughly four fifths of them seen just once; the ten biggest clones take up about 14%. The data were taken from a study of blood T cell repertoires in COVID-19. Overall study context: Donors in the United States, Italy and Spain gave samples during acute or convalescent COVID-19. PBMCs, B-cell-depleted T cells, or T cells provided the cDNA or gDNA that made up the material.

The origin of this receptor is a human donor in a cohort sampled during active COVID-19. Sequenced material: peripheral blood.

In DNA form, the CDR3 reads TGTGCCAGCAAAGAGGGGATAGCGGCCGGTTACGAGCAGTACTTC. Encoded protein: CASKEGIAAGYEQYF. J is TRBJ2-7 and V is TRBV6-5, with D perhaps matching TRBD2 (6 bases). Germline values: CDR1 MNHEY, CDR2 SVGAGI. The CDR3 spans 15 residues. Trimming pared 7 bases from V and 4 bases from J, leaving 20 bases between.